This is a list of T cell receptor beta chains from one sample in a study of cytomegalovirus exposure and HLA in healthy donors. The repertoire was sequenced with immunoSEQ multiplex PCR; TCRdb's copy has only in-frame clones and lacks some. The sample includes 150,000 to 180,000 clones, 80% of them seen just once. Sequenced: PBMCs. These receptors were obtained from a man aged 30-40 years in good health and CMV-seropositive. Each CDR3 is given with its conserved first and last residue. Fields, in order: clone size, V gene, D gene, J gene, CDR3 protein, CDR3 DNA. A D gene is named only where the DNA matches it firmly. A clone size is listed for some rows: how often the clone was seen (once, few, many), or a class if it is expanded.

clone size: -; V gene: TRBV28; D gene: -; J gene: TRBJ1-2; CDR3 protein: CASTQGYGYTF; CDR3 DNA: TGTGCCAGCACCCAGGGCTATGGCTACACCTTC
clone size: -; V gene: TRBV6-5; D gene: TRBD2; J gene: TRBJ2-7; CDR3 protein: CASSRGLAATYEQYF; CDR3 DNA: TGTGCCAGCAGTCGGGGACTAGCGGCTACCTACGAGCAGTACTTC
clone size: -; V gene: TRBV2; D gene: -; J gene: TRBJ2-1; CDR3 protein: CASSDRGEQFF; CDR3 DNA: TGTGCCAGCAGTGACCGGGGTGAGCAGTTCTTC
clone size: once; V gene: TRBV19; D gene: TRBD1; J gene: TRBJ1-5; CDR3 protein: CASSRQGGNQPQHF; CDR3 DNA: TGTGCCAGTAGTCGACAGGGAGGCAATCAGCCCCAGCATTTT
clone size: -; V gene: TRBV6-1; D gene: -; J gene: TRBJ2-5; CDR3 protein: CASSDDYREGTQYF; CDR3 DNA: TGTGCCAGCAGTGACGATTACAGGGAAGGGACCCAGTACTTC
clone size: few; V gene: TRBV19; D gene: -; J gene: TRBJ2-2; CDR3 protein: CASSGLAMSSGELFF; CDR3 DNA: TGTGCCAGTAGTGGATTAGCCATGAGTTCCGGGGAGCTGTTTTTT
clone size: -; V gene: TRBV9; D gene: -; J gene: TRBJ1-3; CDR3 protein: CASSSQDRDSGNTIYF; CDR3 DNA: TGTGCCAGCAGCTCACAGGACAGAGACTCTGGAAACACCATATATTTT
clone size: -; V gene: TRBV7-9; D gene: TRBD1; J gene: TRBJ2-7; CDR3 protein: CSSSLRGGTGSYEQYF; CDR3 DNA: TGTTCCAGCAGCTTACGTGGGGGGACAGGGTCTTACGAGCAGTACTTC
clone size: once; V gene: TRBV11-3; D gene: -; J gene: TRBJ1-1; CDR3 protein: CASSLSNLNTEAFF; CDR3 DNA: TGTGCCAGCAGCTTATCGAACTTGAACACTGAAGCTTTCTTT
clone size: few; V gene: TRBV2; D gene: TRBD2; J gene: TRBJ2-6; CDR3 protein: CASTEGLSGGTSGANVLTF; CDR3 DNA: TGTGCCAGCACCGAAGGTCTTAGCGGGGGTACCTCTGGGGCCAACGTCCTGACTTTC
clone size: -; V gene: TRBV28; D gene: TRBD2; J gene: TRBJ2-1; CDR3 protein: CASSFGLAGNNEQFF; CDR3 DNA: TGTGCCAGCAGTTTCGGGCTAGCGGGGAACAATGAGCAGTTCTTC
clone size: -; V gene: TRBV21-1; D gene: -; J gene: TRBJ2-2; CDR3 protein: CASSPREKTGCTGELFF; CDR3 DNA: TGTGCCAGCAGCCCCCGAGAGAAGACAGGGTGCACCGGGGAGCTGTTTTTT
clone size: -; V gene: TRBV30; D gene: -; J gene: TRBJ2-2; CDR3 protein: CAWSSGRDTGELFF; CDR3 DNA: TGTGCCTGGAGTTCAGGGCGAGACACCGGGGAGCTGTTTTTT
clone size: -; V gene: TRBV7-2; D gene: TRBD2; J gene: TRBJ2-1; CDR3 protein: CASSISGGSYNEQFF; CDR3 DNA: TGTGCCAGCAGCATTAGCGGGGGGTCCTACAATGAGCAGTTCTTC
clone size: -; V gene: TRBV4-2; D gene: TRBD1; J gene: TRBJ1-1; CDR3 protein: CASSQDSGNGQGGREAFF; CDR3 DNA: TGTGCCAGCAGCCAAGATTCGGGTAATGGACAGGGGGGACGTGAAGCTTTCTTT
clone size: -; V gene: TRBV30; D gene: -; J gene: TRBJ1-1; CDR3 protein: CAWSVMGGLLNTEAFF; CDR3 DNA: TGTGCCTGGAGTGTAATGGGAGGACTACTTAACACTGAAGCTTTCTTT
clone size: few; V gene: TRBV7-6; D gene: TRBD1; J gene: TRBJ2-7; CDR3 protein: CASSEGQGSYEQYF; CDR3 DNA: TGTGCCAGCAGCGAGGGACAGGGATCCTACGAGCAGTACTTC
clone size: medium-sized; V gene: TRBV5-6; D gene: -; J gene: TRBJ1-5; CDR3 protein: CASSLGGRSNQPQHF; CDR3 DNA: TGTGCCAGCAGCCTAGGGGGACGGAGCAATCAGCCCCAGCATTTT
clone size: -; V gene: TRBV7-3; D gene: -; J gene: TRBJ2-2; CDR3 protein: CASSLMQGGGTGELFF; CDR3 DNA: TGTGCCAGCAGCTTAATGCAAGGGGGTGGCACCGGGGAGCTGTTTTTT
clone size: few; V gene: TRBV28; D gene: TRBD2; J gene: TRBJ2-1; CDR3 protein: CASSSGLAEYNEQFF; CDR3 DNA: TGTGCCAGCAGTTCGGGACTAGCGGAGTACAATGAGCAGTTCTTC
clone size: -; V gene: TRBV30; D gene: TRBD1; J gene: TRBJ2-7; CDR3 protein: CAWGTGRASEQYF; CDR3 DNA: TGTGCCTGGGGGACAGGGAGGGCCTCCGAGCAGTACTTC
clone size: -; V gene: TRBV4-2; D gene: -; J gene: TRBJ1-4; CDR3 protein: CASSQGVLEEEKLFF; CDR3 DNA: TGTGCCAGCAGCCAAGGAGTCCTAGAGGAGGAAAAACTGTTTTTT
clone size: -; V gene: TRBV25-1; D gene: -; J gene: TRBJ2-1; CDR3 protein: CASSPSERAYNEQFF; CDR3 DNA: TGTGCCAGCAGCCCCTCCGAGAGGGCCTACAATGAGCAGTTCTTC
clone size: once; V gene: TRBV21-1; D gene: -; J gene: TRBJ1-5; CDR3 protein: CASSKGCRQGANQPQHF; CDR3 DNA: TGTGCCAGCAGCAAGGGGTGTAGGCAGGGGGCTAATCAGCCCCAGCATTTT